The sample holds many counts of the clone carrying this T cell receptor (beta chain). TCR beta CDR3 region amplification was performed from RNA transcripts. RT-PCR in the first round (using the HTBI primer set) targeted the TCR CDR3. Each CDR3 protein gets one entry after TCRdb re-called the multiplex PCR reads with MiXCR. In the table there are some 550,000 distinct CDR3 sequences, about 16% of which are singletons. The entry originates in a study of T cells in Graves' hyperthyroidism and ophthalmopathy. From germline, CDR1 is SGHTA and CDR2 FQGNSA. V was trimmed by 5 bases and J by 0 bases, leaving 10 bases between them. The CDR3 loop spans 14 amino acids.

The TCR originated in a woman aged 40 to 50 with Graves' ophthalmopathy. Material for sequencing was blood. The V gene is TRBV7-2, the J gene TRBJ1-1; perhaps TRBD1 as D (6 bases). CDR3 amino acids: CASSGGTLNTEAFF. CDR3 bases: TGTGCCAGCAGCGGGGGGACATTGAACACTGAAGCTTTCTTT.